This T cell receptor (beta chain) was sequenced in a study of early T cells in non-severe SARS-CoV-2 infection. Study background: Sequencing input comprised bulk RNA from unsorted whole blood; chain pairing was not available. Study outcomes and limitations: Anti-spike CD8 responses were favored by VDJdb matching, which missed private and CD4 specificities.

Germline CDR1 is ENHRY and CDR2 is SYGVKD. V lost 4 bases and J lost 2, with 18 bases in between. This CDR3 has 17 residues. In its sample, this clonotype was seen a few times. Its specificity is not known. The TCR library protocol attached unique molecular identifiers to the individual cDNA molecules. TCRdb re-called the 5' RACE reads through MiXCR, storing one row per CDR3 protein. The repertoire has about 35,000 distinct CDR3 sequences, approximately 8% of them found once; the top ten carry around 12%. The V call is TRBV10-3, the J call TRBJ2-1, with unresolved D. This receptor was obtained from an adult who was a healthcare worker with PCR-confirmed SARS-CoV-2 infection or an uninfected control (not recorded which). The sequencing here drew on whole blood, taken at baseline. The CDR3 DNA reads as TGTGCCATCAGTGGCGTTGTTCAGCCCGACACCTACAATGAGCAGTTCTTC. Amino acid sequence: CAISGVVQPDTYNEQFF.